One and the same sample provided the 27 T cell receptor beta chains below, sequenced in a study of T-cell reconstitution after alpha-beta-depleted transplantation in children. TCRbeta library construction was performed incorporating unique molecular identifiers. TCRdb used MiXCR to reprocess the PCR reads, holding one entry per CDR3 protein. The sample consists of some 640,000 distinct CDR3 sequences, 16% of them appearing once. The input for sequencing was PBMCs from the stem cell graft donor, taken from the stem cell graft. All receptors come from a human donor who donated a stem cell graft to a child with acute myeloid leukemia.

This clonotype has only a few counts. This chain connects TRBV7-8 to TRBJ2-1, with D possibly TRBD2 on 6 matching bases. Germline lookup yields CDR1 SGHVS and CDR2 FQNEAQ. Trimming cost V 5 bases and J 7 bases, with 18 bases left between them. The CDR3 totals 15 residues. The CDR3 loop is CASSPRQSRGNEQFF. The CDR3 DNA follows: TGTGCCAGCAGCCCCCGACAGTCCCGGGGGAATGAGCAGTTCTTC.

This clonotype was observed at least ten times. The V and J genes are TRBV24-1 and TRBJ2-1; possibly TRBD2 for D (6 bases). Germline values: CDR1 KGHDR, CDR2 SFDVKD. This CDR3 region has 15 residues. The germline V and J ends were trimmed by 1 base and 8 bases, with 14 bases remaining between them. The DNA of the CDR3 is TGTGCCACCAGTGATTTTGGCCAGGGAGGCGATGAGCAGTTCTTC. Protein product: CATSDFGQGGDEQFF.

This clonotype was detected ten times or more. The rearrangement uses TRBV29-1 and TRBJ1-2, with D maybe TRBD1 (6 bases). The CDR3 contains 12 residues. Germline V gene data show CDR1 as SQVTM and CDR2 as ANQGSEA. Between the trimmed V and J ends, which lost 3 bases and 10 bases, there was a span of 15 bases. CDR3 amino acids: CSVDGGHRNYTF. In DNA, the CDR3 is TGCAGCGTTGACGGGGGACACCGAAACTACACCTTC.

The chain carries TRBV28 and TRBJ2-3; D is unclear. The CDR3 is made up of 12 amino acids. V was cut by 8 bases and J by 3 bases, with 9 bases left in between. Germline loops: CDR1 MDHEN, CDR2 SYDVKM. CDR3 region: CASGSLTDTQYF. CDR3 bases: TGTGCCAGCGGATCTCTGACAGATACGCAGTATTTT.

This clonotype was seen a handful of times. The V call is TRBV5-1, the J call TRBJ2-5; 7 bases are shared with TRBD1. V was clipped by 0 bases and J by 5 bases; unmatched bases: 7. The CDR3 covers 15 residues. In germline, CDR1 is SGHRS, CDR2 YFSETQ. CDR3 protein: CASSLAGQPAETQYF. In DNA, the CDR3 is TGCGCCAGCAGCTTGGCGGGACAGCCAGCGGAGACCCAGTACTTC. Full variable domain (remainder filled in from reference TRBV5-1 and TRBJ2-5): KAGVTQTPRYLIKTRGQQVTLSCSPISGHRSVSWYQQTPGQGLQFLFEYFSETQRNKGNFPGRFSGRQFSNSRSEMNVSTLELGDSALYLCASSLAGQPAETQYFGPGTRLLVL.

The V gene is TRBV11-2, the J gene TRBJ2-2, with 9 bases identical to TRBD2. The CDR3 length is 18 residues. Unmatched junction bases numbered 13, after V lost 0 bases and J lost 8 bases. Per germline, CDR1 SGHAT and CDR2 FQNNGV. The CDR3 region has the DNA TGTGCCAGCAGCTTAGAGGGACTAGCCCATCTTTTCCCGGGGGAGCTGTTTTTT. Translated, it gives CASSLEGLAHLFPGELFF.

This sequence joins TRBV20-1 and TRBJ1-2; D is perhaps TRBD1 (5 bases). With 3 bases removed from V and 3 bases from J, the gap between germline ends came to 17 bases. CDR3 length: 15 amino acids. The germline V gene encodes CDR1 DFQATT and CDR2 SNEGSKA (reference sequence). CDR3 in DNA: TGCAGTGCTAGTGATCCAGGGAAAACTTACTATGGCTACACCTTC. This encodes CSASDPGKTYYGYTF.

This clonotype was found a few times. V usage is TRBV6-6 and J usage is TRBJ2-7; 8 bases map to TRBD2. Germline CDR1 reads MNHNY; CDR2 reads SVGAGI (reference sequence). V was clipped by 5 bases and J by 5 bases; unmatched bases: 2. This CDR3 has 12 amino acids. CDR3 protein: CASSRGGDEQYV. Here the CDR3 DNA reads TGTGCCAGCAGTCGGGGGGGGGACGAGCAGTACGTC.

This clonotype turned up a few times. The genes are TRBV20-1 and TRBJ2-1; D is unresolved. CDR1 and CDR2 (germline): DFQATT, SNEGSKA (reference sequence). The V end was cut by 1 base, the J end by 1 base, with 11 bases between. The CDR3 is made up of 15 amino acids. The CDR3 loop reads CSARAVRVSYNEQFF. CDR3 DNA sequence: TGCAGTGCTAGAGCGGTCCGAGTATCCTACAATGAGCAGTTCTTC.

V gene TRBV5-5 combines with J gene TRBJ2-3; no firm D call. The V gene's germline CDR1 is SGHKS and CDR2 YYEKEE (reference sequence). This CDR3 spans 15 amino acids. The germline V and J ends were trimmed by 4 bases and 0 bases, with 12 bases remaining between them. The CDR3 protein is CASSLEYPSTDTQYF. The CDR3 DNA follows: TGTGCCAGCAGCCTAGAATATCCTAGCACAGATACGCAGTATTTT.

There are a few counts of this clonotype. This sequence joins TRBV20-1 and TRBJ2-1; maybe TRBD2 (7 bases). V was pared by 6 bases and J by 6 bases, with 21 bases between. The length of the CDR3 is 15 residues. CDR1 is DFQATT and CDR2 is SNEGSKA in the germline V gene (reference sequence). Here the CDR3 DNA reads TGCAGTGCCCACCGAAACCCGGGGGGCGGCAATGAGCAGTTCTTC. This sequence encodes CSAHRNPGGGNEQFF.

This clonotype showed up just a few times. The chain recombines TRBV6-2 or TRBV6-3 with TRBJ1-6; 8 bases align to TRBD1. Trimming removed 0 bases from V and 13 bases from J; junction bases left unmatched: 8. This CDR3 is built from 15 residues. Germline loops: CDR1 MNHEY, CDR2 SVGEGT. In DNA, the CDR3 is TGTGCCAGCAGTTACTCGACAGGGGCATTTCAGCCCCTCCACTTT. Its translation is CASSYSTGAFQPLHF.

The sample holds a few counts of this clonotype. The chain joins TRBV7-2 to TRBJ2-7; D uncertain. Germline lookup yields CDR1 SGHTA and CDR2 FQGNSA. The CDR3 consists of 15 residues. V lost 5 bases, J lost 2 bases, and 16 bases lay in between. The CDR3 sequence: CASSPQGKQPYEQYF. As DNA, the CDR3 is TGTGCCAGCAGCCCACAAGGCAAGCAGCCCTACGAGCAGTACTTC.

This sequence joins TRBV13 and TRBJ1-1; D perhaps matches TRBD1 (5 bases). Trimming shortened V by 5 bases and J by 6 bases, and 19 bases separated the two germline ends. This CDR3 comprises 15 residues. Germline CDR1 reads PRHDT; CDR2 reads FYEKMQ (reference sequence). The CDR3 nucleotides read TGTGCCAGCAGCCCCTATTCTTATCAGGGATCTGAAGCTTTCTTT. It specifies CASSPYSYQGSEAFF.

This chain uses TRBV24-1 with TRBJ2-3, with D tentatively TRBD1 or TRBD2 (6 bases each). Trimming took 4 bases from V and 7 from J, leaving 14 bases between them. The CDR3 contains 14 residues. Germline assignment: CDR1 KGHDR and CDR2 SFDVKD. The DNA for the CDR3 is TGTGCCACCAGTGACGCGAGGGGGGCGCATACGCAGTATTTT. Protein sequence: CATSDARGAHTQYF.

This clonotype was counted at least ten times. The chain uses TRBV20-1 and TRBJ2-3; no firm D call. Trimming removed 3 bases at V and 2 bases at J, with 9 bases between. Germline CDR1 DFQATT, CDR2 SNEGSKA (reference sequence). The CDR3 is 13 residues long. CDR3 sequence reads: CSASQELTDTQYF. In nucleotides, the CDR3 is TGCAGTGCTAGTCAGGAACTCACAGATACGCAGTATTTT.

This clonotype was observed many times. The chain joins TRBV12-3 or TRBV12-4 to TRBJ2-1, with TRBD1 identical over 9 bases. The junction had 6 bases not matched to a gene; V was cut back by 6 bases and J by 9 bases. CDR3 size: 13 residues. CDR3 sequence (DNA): TGTGCCAGCAGGGAACAGGGGGCTGGTGAGCAGTTCTTC. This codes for CASREQGAGEQFF.

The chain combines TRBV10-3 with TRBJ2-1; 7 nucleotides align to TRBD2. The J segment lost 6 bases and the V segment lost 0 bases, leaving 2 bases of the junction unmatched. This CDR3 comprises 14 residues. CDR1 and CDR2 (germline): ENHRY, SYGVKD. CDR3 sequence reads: CAISESGEGNEQFF. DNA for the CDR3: TGTGCCATCAGTGAGTCGGGGGAGGGCAATGAGCAGTTCTTC.

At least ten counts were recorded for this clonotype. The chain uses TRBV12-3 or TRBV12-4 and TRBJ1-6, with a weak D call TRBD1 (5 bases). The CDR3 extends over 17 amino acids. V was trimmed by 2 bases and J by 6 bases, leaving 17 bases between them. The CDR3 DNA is TGTGCCAGCAGTTTAAAGTCTCTCGGGGGGGGTAATTCACCCCTCCACTTT. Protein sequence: CASSLKSLGGGNSPLHF.

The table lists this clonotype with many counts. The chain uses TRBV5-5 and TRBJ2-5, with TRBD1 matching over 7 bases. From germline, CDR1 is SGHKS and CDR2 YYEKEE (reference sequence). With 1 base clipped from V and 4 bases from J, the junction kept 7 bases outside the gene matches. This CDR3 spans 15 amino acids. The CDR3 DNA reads TGTGCCAGCAGCTTGTCTCCAGGGACAGCAGAGACCCAGTACTTC. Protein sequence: CASSLSPGTAETQYF.

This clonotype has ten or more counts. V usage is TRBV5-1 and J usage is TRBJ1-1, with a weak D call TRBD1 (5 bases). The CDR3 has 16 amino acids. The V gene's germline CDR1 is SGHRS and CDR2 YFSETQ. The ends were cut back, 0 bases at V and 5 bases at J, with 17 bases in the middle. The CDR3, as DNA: TGCGCCAGCAGCTTGGGTGACAGAACCACGGGGACTGAAGCTTTCTTT. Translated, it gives CASSLGDRTTGTEAFF.

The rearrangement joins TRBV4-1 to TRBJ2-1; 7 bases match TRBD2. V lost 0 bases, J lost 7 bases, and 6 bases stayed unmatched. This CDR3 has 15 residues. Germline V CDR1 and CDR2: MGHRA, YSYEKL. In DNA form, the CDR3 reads TGCGCCAGCAGCCAAGATTGGCGGGGGAGAAATGAGCAGTTCTTC. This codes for CASSQDWRGRNEQFF.

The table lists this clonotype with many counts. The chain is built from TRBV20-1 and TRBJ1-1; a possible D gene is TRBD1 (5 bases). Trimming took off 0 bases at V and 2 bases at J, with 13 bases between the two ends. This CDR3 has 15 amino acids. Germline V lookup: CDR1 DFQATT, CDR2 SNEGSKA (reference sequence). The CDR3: CSARDQGTLNTEAFF. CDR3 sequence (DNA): TGCAGTGCTAGAGATCAGGGCACCTTAAACACTGAAGCTTTCTTT.

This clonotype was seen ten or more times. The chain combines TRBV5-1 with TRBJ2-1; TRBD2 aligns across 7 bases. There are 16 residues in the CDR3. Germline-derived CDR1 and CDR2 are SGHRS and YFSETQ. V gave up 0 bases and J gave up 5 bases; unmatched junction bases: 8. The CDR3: CASSLGRLAVDNEQFF. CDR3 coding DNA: TGCGCCAGCAGCTTGGGGCGGCTAGCGGTTGACAATGAGCAGTTCTTC.

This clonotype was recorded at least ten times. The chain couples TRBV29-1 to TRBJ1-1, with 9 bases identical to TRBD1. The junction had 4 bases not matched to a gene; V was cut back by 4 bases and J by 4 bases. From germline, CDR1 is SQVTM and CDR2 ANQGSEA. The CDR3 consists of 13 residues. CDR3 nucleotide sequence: TGCAGCGTTGGAGTGACAGGGGGCACTGAAGCTTTCTTT. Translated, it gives CSVGVTGGTEAFF.

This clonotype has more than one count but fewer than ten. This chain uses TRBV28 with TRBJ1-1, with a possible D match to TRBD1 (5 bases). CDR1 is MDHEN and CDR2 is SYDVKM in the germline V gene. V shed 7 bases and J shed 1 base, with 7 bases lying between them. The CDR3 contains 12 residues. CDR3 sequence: CASTGPNTEAFF. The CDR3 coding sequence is TGTGCCAGCACAGGGCCGAACACTGAAGCTTTCTTT. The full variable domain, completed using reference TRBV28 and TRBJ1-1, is DVKVTQSSRYLVKRTGEKVFLECVQDMDHENMFWYRQDPGLGLRLIYFSYDVKMKEKGDIPEGYSVSREKKERFSLILESASTNQTSMYLCASTGPNTEAFFGQGTRLTVV.

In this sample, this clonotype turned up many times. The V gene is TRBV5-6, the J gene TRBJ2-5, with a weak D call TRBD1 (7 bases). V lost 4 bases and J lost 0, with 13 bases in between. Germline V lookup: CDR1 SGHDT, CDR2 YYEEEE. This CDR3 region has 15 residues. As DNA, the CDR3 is TGTGCCAGCAGCGCGGGACAGAGGTACCAAGAGACCCAGTACTTC. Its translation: CASSAGQRYQETQYF.